The rows below give T cell receptor beta chains drawn from one sample of a study of siplizumab effects on memory and regulatory T cells. Here immunoSEQ multiplex PCR was the method, and the copy in TCRdb shows in-frame clones only, minus some. Among about 100,000 clones listed, 94% were seen once. The sample consisted of non-Treg CD4+ T cells sorted from blood. These receptors were collected from a human donor in good health. The CDR3 runs from the conserved cysteine through the conserved F or W. Each record gives: V gene, D gene, J gene, clone size, CDR3 DNA, CDR3 protein. A D gene is named only where the DNA matches it firmly. Not all rows give a size; the values are once, few, many and, for expanded clones, a class.

TRBV7-9	TRBD2	TRBJ2-2	NA	TGTGCCAGCAGCTTAGAGACTAGCGCGAACACCGGGGAGCTGTTTTTT	CASSLETSANTGELFF
TRBV14	NA	TRBJ2-2	once	TGTGCCAGCAGCCAAGATCGACTGCCGAGGGGCACCGGGGAGCTGTTTTTT	CASSQDRLPRGTGELFF
TRBV11-2	NA	TRBJ2-1	once	TGTGCCAGCAGCCCCAGTGTTGAGCAGTTCTTC	CASSPSVEQFF
TRBV6-9	NA	TRBJ1-1	NA	TGTGCCAGCAGTTACCCGGGGGGAACTGAAGCTTTCTTT	CASSYPGGTEAFF
TRBV9	NA	TRBJ2-3	NA	TGTGCCAGCAGCACCCCCCGGGACTCTATCACAGATACGCAGTATTTT	CASSTPRDSITDTQYF
TRBV5-6	NA	TRBJ1-4	NA	TGTGCCAGCAGCTTGGACAGGGAGTTTGCAACTAATGAAAAACTGTTTTTT	CASSLDREFATNEKLFF
TRBV5-5	NA	TRBJ2-3	once	TGTGCCAGCAGCTTCTTGGGACCTCCCCAAGATACGCAGTATTTT	CASSFLGPPQDTQYF
TRBV10-3	TRBD2	TRBJ2-7	NA	TGTGCCATCAGTGGCGGACTAGCGGGGTACTACGAGCAGTACTTC	CAISGGLAGYYEQYF
TRBV18	TRBD1	TRBJ1-3	NA	TGTGCCAGCTCACCCCGGGACAGGGATTCAGGAAACACCATATATTTT	CASSPRDRDSGNTIYF
TRBV18	NA	TRBJ1-5	once	TGTGCCAGCTCACCACCGCCAGGGGCAGGACAGCCCCAGCATTTT	CASSPPPGAGQPQHF
TRBV5-1	TRBD1	TRBJ2-7	NA	TGCGCCAGCAGCTTGAGATCCGGGACAGGGACCCTTATTTCCTACGAGCAGTACTTC	CASSLRSGTGTLISYEQYF
TRBV19	TRBD1	TRBJ1-2	NA	TGTGCCAGTAGTACCAAGGACAGGGACAACTATGGCTACACCTTC	CASSTKDRDNYGYTF
TRBV19	NA	TRBJ1-2	NA	TGTGCCAGTTTGGGGGGCCAGGGACATGGCTACACCTTC	CASLGGQGHGYTF
TRBV5-1	NA	TRBJ2-1	NA	TGCGCCAGCAGCTTGGACGGGCCCCAGAATGAGCAGTTCTTC	CASSLDGPQNEQFF
TRBV19	TRBD2	TRBJ2-7	NA	TGTGCCAGTAGTGAGACTAGCGGGAGCTCCGAGCAGTACTTC	CASSETSGSSEQYF
TRBV19	TRBD2	TRBJ2-1	NA	TGTGCCAGTAGTATCCCAAGCGGGAGTTACAATGAGCAGTTCTTC	CASSIPSGSYNEQFF
TRBV14	NA	TRBJ2-7	NA	TGTGCCAGCAGCCAAGATCGGGGACGGGGGATCTCCTACGAGCAGTACTTC	CASSQDRGRGISYEQYF
TRBV5-1	TRBD2	TRBJ2-1	NA	TGCGCCAGCAGCTTGGGGCCTAGCGGGAGCTCCTACAATGAGCAGTTCTTC	CASSLGPSGSSYNEQFF
TRBV28	NA	TRBJ1-5	once	TGTGCCAGCAGTTCATTGAATAGGTTGGGCAATCAGCCCCAGCATTTT	CASSSLNRLGNQPQHF
TRBV5-4	TRBD1	TRBJ2-5	NA	TGTGCCAGCATGGGTGAACCGACAGGGCCGGAGACCCAGTACTTC	CASMGEPTGPETQYF
TRBV27	NA	TRBJ1-3	NA	TGTGCCAGCATCCCGAAAGGGGGAACTGGAAACACCATATATTTT	CASIPKGGTGNTIYF
TRBV4-1	NA	TRBJ1-5	once	TGCGCCAGCAGCCAAGAGAATGGGGAACAGCCCCAGCATTTT	CASSQENGEQPQHF
TRBV5-1	NA	TRBJ2-6	NA	TGCGCCAGCAGCCCGCCTGGGAGCTCTGGGGCCAACGTCCTGACTTTC	CASSPPGSSGANVLTF
TRBV18	TRBD1	TRBJ1-1	NA	TGTGCCAGCTCACAAACACAGGGGGCGGGAACTGAAGCTTTCTTT	CASSQTQGAGTEAFF
TRBV19	TRBD1	TRBJ1-2	NA	TGTGCCAGTAGTATAGCCCCCGACAGGGGCCCGTATGGCTACACCTTC	CASSIAPDRGPYGYTF
TRBV30	NA	TRBJ2-5	NA	TGTGCCTGGAGTGTCAAACGGAGGACCCAGTACTTC	CAWSVKRRTQYF
TRBV4-2	TRBD1	TRBJ2-3	NA	TGTGCCAGCAGCCAAGAGGACAGGAAGGGCACAGATACGCAGTATTTT	CASSQEDRKGTDTQYF
TRBV7-9	NA	TRBJ2-5	NA	TGTGCCAGCAGCTTTCAGGGGCGCCAAGAGACCCAGTACTTC	CASSFQGRQETQYF
TRBV7-9	NA	TRBJ2-7	NA	TGTGCCAGCAGCTTGACTGCCTCCTACGAGCAGTACTTC	CASSLTASYEQYF
TRBV28	NA	TRBJ1-2	NA	TGTGCCAGCAGTTCCACCCTGAGTTGGGGGCGCGGCTACACCTTC	CASSSTLSWGRGYTF
TRBV11-3	TRBD2	TRBJ2-7	few	TGTGCCAGCAGCCTCCTCGGGGGGGCCTACGAGCAGTACTTC	CASSLLGGAYEQYF
TRBV6-6	NA	TRBJ2-3	NA	TGTGCCACTAAGCTGCTAGAACCCACGCAGTATTTT	CATKLLEPTQYF
TRBV7-9	NA	TRBJ2-3	NA	TGTGCCAGCAGTCCCGGGACGGGTACCACAGATACGCAGTATTTT	CASSPGTGTTDTQYF
TRBV28	TRBD1	TRBJ2-7	NA	TGTGCCAGCCGTGCGGACAGGGCCTACGAGCAGTACTTC	CASRADRAYEQYF
TRBV5-1	NA	TRBJ2-5	NA	TGCGCCAGCAGCTCCCCAGCTAAAGGGCAGTACTTC	CASSSPAKGQYF
TRBV29-1	NA	TRBJ1-2	NA	TGCAGCGTTGGGCAAAAGACTGGCTACACCTTC	CSVGQKTGYTF
TRBV10-2	TRBD2	TRBJ2-1	NA	TGCGCCACCTCACTAGCGGGGCAATTCAATGAGCAGTTCTTC	CATSLAGQFNEQFF
TRBV7-9	TRBD1	TRBJ1-5	NA	TGTGCCAGCAGCGAGGGACAGGGGAATCAGCCCCAGCATTTT	CASSEGQGNQPQHF
TRBV20-1	NA	TRBJ1-2	NA	TGCACCCGGGACGCAAACTATGGCTACACCTTC	CTRDANYGYTF
TRBV28	NA	TRBJ1-4	NA	TGTGCCAGCAGCGGTACAAGGGAAAAACTGTTTTTT	CASSGTREKLFF
TRBV7-3	TRBD1	TRBJ2-2	NA	TGTGCCAGCAGCTTAAATGTCTTCGGGACAGGGGTTTACGGCGGGGAGCTGTTTTTT	CASSLNVFGTGVYGGELFF